Below are 13 T cell receptor beta chains sequenced from a single sample in a study of persistence of HIV-infected CD4 T cells. Their antigen targets remain unknown. Cells were stimulated with CMV-infected fibroblast lysates at roughly 10 ug/mL. CD40L-negative CD69-negative CD45RO-high memory CD4+ T cells were sorted as populations depleted of antigen-responding cells. The immunoSEQ assay was version 4, run in survey mode. TCRdb keeps only in-frame clones here, not all; method: immunoSEQ multiplex PCR. Of some 30,000 clones listed, 82% are singletons. The sample in question was CD4+ T cells sorted from PBMCs after 18-hour stimulation, obtained from a patient who received antiretroviral therapy. These receptors all come from an adult woman with HIV who was CMV-seropositive.

The rearrangement uses TRBV5-8 and TRBJ1-1, with D perhaps TRBD1 (6 bases). The CDR3 consists of 14 residues. Trimming removed 1 base at V and 10 bases at J, with 17 bases between. Per the germline V gene, CDR1 is SGHTS and CDR2 is YDEGEE. DNA of the CDR3: TGTGCCAGCAGCTTGAAGGTCGGGGGGCTGGTAGCTTTCTTT. The encoded protein is CASSLKVGGLVAFF.

The V gene is TRBV10-1, the J gene TRBJ2-1; D may be TRBD2 (5 bases). Trimming took off 0 bases at V and 4 bases at J, with 7 bases between the two ends. CDR1 WNHNN and CDR2 SYGVQD come from the germline V gene (reference sequence). This CDR3 contains 14 residues. The CDR3 loop reads CASSESPGYNEQFF. Written as DNA, the CDR3 is TGCGCCAGCAGTGAGTCCCCGGGATACAATGAGCAGTTCTTC.

V is TRBV9 and J is TRBJ1-2; 7 nucleotides match TRBD1. The CDR3 consists of 16 residues. Per germline, CDR1 SGDLS and CDR2 YYNGEE. Germline trimming cut 2 bases from V and 4 bases from J; bases unmatched to any gene: 11. CDR3 bases: TGTGCCAGCAGCGTCCTGACAGGGAATCTGCTCTATGGCTACACCTTC. This gives the protein CASSVLTGNLLYGYTF.

This rearrangement joins TRBV19 to TRBJ2-2; 8 nucleotides align to TRBD1. Per the germline V gene, CDR1 is LNHDA and CDR2 is SQIVND (reference sequence). V trimming: 7 bases; J trimming: 7 bases; junction bases outside the gene matches: 5. The CDR3 is 13 amino acids. The CDR3 here is CASNQGAYGELFF. Written as DNA, the CDR3 is TGTGCCAGTAACCAGGGGGCTTACGGGGAGCTGTTTTTT. The full variable domain, its missing parts supplied by reference TRBV19 and TRBJ2-2, is DGGITQSPKYLFRKEGQNVTLSCEQNLNHDAMYWYRQDPGQGLRLIYYSQIVNDFQKGDIAEGYSVSREKKESFPLTVTSAQKNPTAFYLCASNQGAYGELFFGEGSRLTVL.

The chain has TRBV7-8 and TRBJ1-6; D gene unclear. The V gene's germline CDR1 is SGHVS and CDR2 FQNEAQ. This CDR3 has 18 residues. Trimming took 1 base from V and 4 from J, leaving 17 bases between them. The CDR3 nucleotides are TGTGCCAGCAGCTTAGGTCCTGGGCAGGCCGTTTATAATTCACCCCTCCACTTT. It specifies CASSLGPGQAVYNSPLHF.

The chain carries TRBV6-1 and TRBJ2-5, with D tentatively TRBD2 (5 bases). The CDR3 consists of 16 residues. With 3 bases removed from V and 4 bases from J, the gap between germline ends came to 18 bases. The germline gives CDR1 MNHNS, CDR2 SASEGT. The CDR3 sequence is CASSDVWTGLGETQYF. As DNA, the CDR3 is TGTGCCAGCAGTGATGTCTGGACGGGGTTAGGAGAGACCCAGTACTTC.

This chain links TRBV4-1 with TRBJ1-2; a possible D gene is TRBD1 (6 bases). This CDR3 is built from 18 residues. Per germline, CDR1 MGHRA and CDR2 YSYEKL. The V end was cut by 3 bases, the J end by 1 base, with 21 bases between. The CDR3, as DNA: TGCGCCAGCAGCCAGCCTACCGTCGGACAGACTTTTAACTATGGCTACACCTTC. The encoded protein is CASSQPTVGQTFNYGYTF.

The chain is built from TRBV18 and TRBJ1-4, with D uncertain. The CDR3 is made up of 15 amino acids. V lost 1 base and J lost 5, with 11 bases in between. The germline V gene encodes CDR1 KGHSH and CDR2 LQKENI. The CDR3 loop is CASSPRSQANEKLFF. The DNA of the CDR3 is TGTGCCAGCTCACCACGTAGCCAGGCAAATGAAAAACTGTTTTTT.

The chain carries TRBV6-1 and TRBJ1-2; no clear D. The V and J ends lost 2 bases and 4 bases respectively, with 2 bases between them. Germline V gene sequence: CDR1 MNHNS, CDR2 SASEGT. This CDR3 spans 11 amino acids. In DNA, the CDR3 is TGTGCCAGCAGTGAATTCTATGGCTACACCTTC. Its protein product is CASSEFYGYTF.

This chain connects TRBV6-1 to TRBJ2-7; possible D gene TRBD2, 5 bases. The CDR3 extends over 16 amino acids. Trimming pared 0 bases from V and 3 bases from J, leaving 15 bases between. Germline V gives CDR1 MNHNS, CDR2 SASEGT. Written as DNA, the CDR3 is TGTGCCAGCAGTGAAGCCTACCCCAGCGGAGGCTACGAGCAGTACTTC. Translating gives CASSEAYPSGGYEQYF.

The gene calls are TRBV5-8 and TRBJ1-4; TRBD1 is a possible D gene (5 bases). The V end lost 3 bases, the J end lost 0 bases, and 12 bases lay between the germline ends. CDR3 size: 16 residues. Germline V gene sequence: CDR1 SGHTS, CDR2 YDEGEE. The chain's CDR3 is CASSSGRTSTNEKLFF. The CDR3 DNA is TGTGCCAGCAGCTCCGGCAGGACATCAACTAATGAAAAACTGTTTTTT. Full variable domain (remainder filled in from reference TRBV5-8 and TRBJ1-4): EAGVTQSPTHLIKTRGQQATLRCSPISGHTSVYWYQQALGLGLQFLLWYDEGEERNRGNFPPRFSGRQFPNYSSELNVNALELEDSALYLCASSSGRTSTNEKLFFGSGTQLSVL.

The chain carries TRBV19 and TRBJ1-1, with D uncertain. This CDR3 has 13 residues. Between the trimmed V and J ends, which lost 5 bases and 4 bases, there was a span of 11 bases. Germline CDR1 and CDR2: LNHDA and SQIVND (reference sequence). The CDR3 here is CASSAAGATEAFF. The CDR3 DNA reads as TGTGCCAGTAGTGCCGCTGGTGCCACTGAAGCTTTCTTT.

The chain couples TRBV18 to TRBJ2-1; 9 bases align to TRBD1. CDR1 and CDR2 from the germline V gene are KGHSH and LQKENI. V shed 1 base and J 7 bases; nucleotides not matched to a gene: 8. The CDR3 runs to 16 residues. The CDR3 nucleotides read TGTGCCAGCTCACCACGGACAGGGGAAACTAGTAATGAGCAGTTCTTC. This codes for CASSPRTGETSNEQFF.